This T cell receptor (beta chain) was obtained from a study of cytomegalovirus exposure and HLA in healthy donors. Points from the study as a whole: An assumption of roughly uniform sequencing depth across donors underlay the presence/absence analyses.

Notes on this clone: Its matching antigen is unknown.

The PCR used 60 Vbeta and 13 Jbeta primers. The assay was immunoSEQ multiplex PCR, and TCRdb's table has in-frame clones only and misses some. The sample carries about 140,000 clones, roughly 79% recorded once. The CDR3 extends over 15 amino acids. V shed 3 bases and J shed 9 bases, with 15 bases lying between them. CDR1 is MNHEY, CDR2 SMNVEV, per germline (reference sequence). The material sequenced was PBMCs. V gene TRBV27 combines with J gene TRBJ1-6; TRBD1 might be the D (6 bases). This TCR came from a man aged 18-30 years in good health and CMV-seronegative. CDR3 bases: TGTGCCAGCAGTTTCACAGGGAACGTGGGTTCACCCCTCCACTTT. Amino acid sequence: CASSFTGNVGSPLHF.